The entry below describes one T cell receptor (beta chain). The table lists this clone with a few counts. The specificity of this receptor is unknown. No per-base quality is available; no much larger clone lies one base away. The data were taken from a study of cytomegalovirus exposure and HLA in healthy donors (dated by TCRdb to the late 2010s). About the full investigation: An earlier analysis of 587 of the donors reported 276 Gb of sequence data and 95 million to 140 million unique TCR beta sequences obtained from roughly 170 million T cells. An early release that covered around 590 HLA-typed donors contained around 300 gigabases of sequencing data and about 93 million unique TCR sequences. Of the roughly 430 genotyped donors, roughly 80% fell in the genetic ancestry cluster associated with self-reported Caucasian donors. The study was designed to test whether signatures of past pathogen exposure could be identified by cataloging public T cell receptors. The T cell repertoires of some 670 subjects were profiled by immunosequencing and related to cytomegalovirus serostatus. Besides the first cohort of about 730 subjects, a separate validation cohort made up of around 120 different subjects was used. To predict cytomegalovirus infection status, the study brought together high-throughput TCR immunosequencing, statistical association of individual TCRs with disease status, and machine learning. In a later analysis, previously published TCR beta repertoires from hundreds of donors were re-analyzed and high-resolution HLA genotyping was added so that TCR occurrence patterns could be studied. In the later analysis, no new phenotypic data were used to find candidate immune exposures; instead, reliance was placed on TCR beta sequences and their occurrence across donors. An earlier analysis of some 500 of the donors applied high-throughput TCR beta sequencing to assess whether each TCR beta V gene segment acted as functional or pseudogenic. Donor age, sex, ethnicity and CMV serostatus were compiled together with the repertoire data. In a later genetic analysis, genome-wide SNP genotypes for about three fifths of the roughly 670 donors were used, and that subset was treated as a discovery cohort. All discovery cohort repertoires had been generated on a single sequencing platform. Class I and class II HLA loci were covered by the typing at four-digit resolution. The number of typed donors differed by locus: roughly 620-640 for A, B, C, DRB1 and DQB1; 500 to 550 for DQA1; 606 for DPA1; and about 450 for DPB1. Roughly 5 DR-DQ haplotypes were handled as single units for association and clustering because linkage in the cohort was strong. Among a few hundred genotyped donors of the cohort, an average of roughly 240,000 unique TCR beta nucleotide sequences were sequenced per donor, around 20% of them non-productive.

The library relied on the immunoSEQ multiplex PCR assay. For the multiplex PCR, a mixture combining 60 forward primers for TCR Vbeta segments and 13 reverse primers for TCR Jbeta segments was used. A multiplex PCR assay on genomic DNA amplified the CDR3 region of rearranged TCR beta genes. On the Illumina HiSeq System, the amplified TCR beta libraries were sequenced as 87-base-pair reads. Per the source publication's procedure: Across the 640 or so repertoires, a later analysis counted around 80 million unique TCR beta chains, around 11 million of which were shared by at least two donors. Raw reads were error-corrected and collapsed into unique sequences by a nearest-neighbor algorithm in which closely related sequences were merged to remove PCR and sequencing errors. To assign V, D and J gene segments, CDR3 sequences were aligned to IMGT reference sequences. For a sequence to be retained, at least a six-nucleotide match to both a V gene segment and a J gene segment was required. A rearrangement was called productive if the CDR3 had no stop codons and remained in frame with V and J, and every other rearrangement was called non-productive. CDR3 was defined by IMGT convention, running from the second conserved V-encoded cysteine to the conserved J-encoded phenylalanine. The earlier analysis of approximately 500 of the donors excluded sequences that lacked an unambiguous match to a single V gene segment. An earlier analysis of around 600 of the donors classified V segments as functional when productive rearrangements were above 56.7% and as segregating when the standard deviation between donors was above 5%. A statistical classification framework was built for diagnosing cytomegalovirus status from the catalog of TCR beta chain sequences. In a later analysis, TCR nucleotide sequences were compared against IMGT/GENE-DB human TR gene sequences so that V and J genes could be assigned. A later analysis assigned CDR3 sequences and most-parsimonious VDJ recombination scenarios with the TCRdist pipeline. A later analysis defined each TCR beta chain by its CDR3 amino acid sequence plus V-gene family, and excluded reads lacking a unique V-gene family. To address suspected cross-contamination and a sequencing artifact, a later analysis removed around 590 highly shared, low-generation-probability nucleotide sequences. A later analysis calculated a clonal expansion index for each public chain from normalized within-repertoire ranks of inferred template counts. A later analysis computed generation probabilities with a VDJ recombination model fitted to out-of-frame rearrangements, and checked the results against IGoR. Hypergeometric tests were used in a later analysis to score TCR-TCR, TCR-HLA and TCR-CMV co-occurrence, with a repertoire-size bias correction applied to the TCR pairs. To estimate false discovery rates, a later analysis permuted the HLA or CMV assignments 20 times. In a later analysis, co-occurring TCRs were grouped using DBSCAN, with TCRdist sequence similarity added in when clustering inside HLA-allele-positive subsets. Repertoires with fewer than 30,000 or more than 120,000 public chains were left out of co-occurrence clustering, as were five repertoires with anomalous nucleotide sharing. TCRdb limited this immuneACCESS table to in-frame rearrangements with V and J called. A share of clones is missing; checked studies link under half to unresolved V genes, and the rest is unexplained. V, J and clone size reflect that table, while D and trimming were determined from the DNA. Across this sample there are 120,000 to 150,000 clones, with 77% seen only once. Approximately 5% of the sample lies in the top ten.

The paper's findings and limits, for the study overall: According to a later analysis, parvovirus B19, influenza, CMV and Epstein-Barr virus appeared linked to several top co-occurrence clusters. A later analysis found that most CMV-associated TCR beta chains appeared HLA-restricted, with HLA associations seemingly driven largely by CMV exposure. Because HLA typing was missing for some donors at each locus, association tests included only the typed subset. A further reported finding was that TCR beta sequences accurately predicted the HLA-A and HLA-B alleles for most subjects in the first cohort. The only immune exposure information available for the cohort was CMV serostatus. A later genetic analysis associated a missense DCLRE1C variant with V-gene and J-gene trimming of TCR beta chains, and an independent cohort replicated the association. Correlated functional status among segregating V segments might be attributable to linkage disequilibrium, but an unknown experimental factor could not be ruled out. Sequencing depth was assumed to be roughly uniform across donors in the presence/absence analyses, though that assumption may not hold. Compared with equally common non-associated chains, HLA-associated TCR beta chains in a later analysis were more clonally expanded and had lower generation probabilities. The study gave a list of roughly 150 TCR beta chains associated with cytomegalovirus. In an earlier analysis of roughly 560 of the donors, most TCR beta V segments were observed in productive rearrangements about 87% or about 30% of the time, broadly matching IMGT annotations. Across donors, most TCR sequences were observed very rarely, whereas some public TCRs were present in many individuals. Only TCR beta chains were sequenced in this cohort, and the absence of alpha or paired-chain data limited detectable features. In vitro tests confirmed that three of the cytomegalovirus-associated TCR beta chains recognize cytomegalovirus antigens. A group of highly shared sequence variants was considered likely to be a technical artifact of the sequencing pipeline. In a later analysis, the rate of TCR association differed among HLA loci, with DRB1 alleles having the most associated TCRs and HLA-C alleles having the fewest. In both the original and validation cohorts, the classifier was reported to diagnose cytomegalovirus status with high specificity and sensitivity. Specific HLA alleles were associated with more than 15,000 TCR beta sequences at a false discovery rate of 0.05 in a later analysis. According to a later genetic analysis, donors in an Asian-associated ancestry cluster had fewer N-insertions in productive TCRs than the approximately 670-donor mean. Because counts were too low, about 18 rarely observed V segments, including chromosome 9 orphons, were left out of the earlier analysis of about 500 of the donors. The authors suggested that the approach could potentially be generalized to other disease states and immunological phenotypes. Assigning TCR associations to individual alleles was difficult when HLA alleles, especially DR and DQ, strongly co-occurred. Some IMGT-functional V segments, including TRBV6-2 and TRBV6-3, could not be distinguished by the 87-base-pair reads and were therefore excluded.

The cohort consisted of 600 to 700 healthy bone marrow donors. All cohort members were sampled while nominally healthy, although unrecorded immune exposures were likely present. The donor tested CMV seronegative and was one of the 352 seronegative cohort members. A peripheral blood sample was provided by each donor, and peripheral blood mononuclear cells were used for TCR beta sequencing. Genomic DNA extraction from the blood cell samples was performed with the Qiagen DNeasy Blood Extraction Kit. In the germline V gene (reference sequence), CDR1 corresponds to SGHNT and CDR2 to YYREEE. From cysteine to phenylalanine, the CDR3 is 15 amino acids long. Only the CDR3 DNA is retained, 45 bases long and in frame from the first base. Unmatched junction bases come to 4, with V trimmed by 3 bases and J by 0 bases.

Sequenced material: PBMCs. The source is a woman aged 45-65 years in good health and CMV-seronegative. Rearrangement joined TRBV5-4 to TRBJ1-1; 8 junctional bases match TRBD1. DNA sequence: TGTGCCAGCAGCTCATACAGGGGGATGAACACTGAAGCTTTCTTT. The encoded protein is CASSSYRGMNTEAFF.